These 24 T cell receptor beta chains share one sample of origin, sequenced in a study of blood T cell repertoires in COVID-19. Profiling relied on immunoSEQ multiplex PCR, and the TCRdb table lists in-frame clones only, not all of them. This sample has 15,000 to 20,000 clones, with approximately 80% found just once. The sample was peripheral blood. These TCRs come from a man between 70 and 80 years old with COVID-19, enrolled during active disease.

J is TRBJ1-1 and V is TRBV11-3, with TRBD1 identical over 7 bases. Trimming removed 4 bases from V and 11 bases from J; junction bases left unmatched: 10. This CDR3 has 13 residues. CDR1 and CDR2 (germline): SGHNT, YENEEA. Written as DNA, the CDR3 is TGTGCCAGCAGCTCTACAGGGGAAACAGTGGCTTTCTTT. Residues: CASSSTGETVAFF.

The V call is TRBV30, the J call TRBJ2-3; maybe TRBD2 (7 bases). The CDR3 is 13 amino acids. In germline, CDR1 is GTSNPN, CDR2 SVGIG (reference sequence). V lost 8 bases, J lost 2 bases, and 14 bases lay in between. The DNA of the CDR3 is TGTGCCGGAGGGGGGGCTTTCACAGATACGCAGTATTTT. This gives the protein CAGGGAFTDTQYF. The full variable domain, its missing parts supplied by reference TRBV30 and TRBJ2-3, is SQTIHQWPATLVQPVGSPLSLECTVEGTSNPNLYWYRQAAGRGLQLLFYSVGIGQISSEVPQNLSASRPQDRQFILSSKKLLLSDSGFYLCAGGGAFTDTQYFGPGTRLTVL.

The gene calls are TRBV28 and TRBJ2-1, with 8 positions matching TRBD1. J was trimmed by 4 bases and V by 5 bases; bases with no gene match: 7. Germline V gene data show CDR1 as MDHEN and CDR2 as SYDVKM. This CDR3 comprises 15 residues. The CDR3 sequence: CASSSGQGTYNEQFF. The CDR3 nucleotides are TGTGCCAGCAGTAGCGGACAGGGTACGTACAATGAGCAGTTCTTC.

This clone was seen only a few times. V usage is TRBV28 and J usage is TRBJ1-5, with TRBD1 matching over 7 bases. This CDR3 spans 16 amino acids. Germline V gene data show CDR1 as MDHEN and CDR2 as SYDVKM. Trimming removed 7 bases from V and 3 bases from J; junction bases left unmatched: 12. The CDR3 region has the DNA TGTGCCAGCAAGAGTCAGGCGGGACAGTTCAATCAGCCCCAGCATTTT. This gives the protein CASKSQAGQFNQPQHF.

V is TRBV3-1 (or the pseudogene TRBV3-2) and J is TRBJ1-5; the D gene is possibly TRBD1 (5 bases). The CDR3 extends over 13 amino acids. V lost 1 base and J 4 bases, leaving 5 bases between the germline ends. The germline V gene has CDR1 LGHDT and CDR2 YNNKEL (reference sequence). CDR3 bases: TGTGCCAGCAGCCAAGGACAGAATCAGCCCCAGCATTTT. It translates to CASSQGQNQPQHF.

This clone was picked up one time. The chain employs TRBV18 and TRBJ1-2, with 10 bases aligning to TRBD1. The CDR3 sequence is 14 residues long. The V gene's germline CDR1 is KGHSH and CDR2 LQKENI. J gave up 3 bases and V 5 bases, and 3 bases lay outside the gene matches. Here the CDR3 DNA reads TGTGCCAGCTCATCCGGGACAGGGGACTATGGCTACACCTTC. Its protein product is CASSSGTGDYGYTF.

V gene TRBV7-9 combines with J gene TRBJ2-7; no reliable D call. CDR1 is SEHNR and CDR2 is FQNEAQ in the germline V gene (reference sequence). V was shortened by 2 bases and J by 4 bases, with 15 bases between the two germline ends. This CDR3 comprises 15 residues. CDR3 bases: TGTGCCAGCAGCTTATTATCAGTAAAATTTTACGAGCAGTACTTC. Its translation is CASSLLSVKFYEQYF.

The gene calls are TRBV19 and TRBJ2-5; D is possibly TRBD1 (6 bases). Germline assignment: CDR1 LNHDA and CDR2 SQIVND (reference sequence). The CDR3 is made up of 15 amino acids. V was cut by 5 bases and J by 3 bases, with 16 bases left in between. The CDR3: CASSYSGTRKETQYF. The CDR3 region has the DNA TGTGCCAGTAGTTACTCCGGGACACGGAAAGAGACCCAGTACTTC.

V and J are TRBV2 and TRBJ2-1; D not certain. From germline, CDR1 is SNHLY and CDR2 FYNNEI. Deletions cut 10 bases from V and 8 bases from J, with 15 bases between. The CDR3 covers 12 residues. The chain's CDR3 is CATETGRDEQFF. The CDR3, as DNA: TGTGCCACTGAGACGGGTCGGGATGAGCAGTTCTTC.

This chain connects TRBV5-5 to TRBJ1-2; 9 positions match TRBD1. Germline CDR1 is SGHKS and CDR2 is YYEKEE (reference sequence). The trim removed 4 bases at V and 3 bases at J, leaving 7 bases unmatched. This CDR3 comprises 15 residues. The CDR3 nucleotides read TGTGCCAGCAGCCAACCGGGACAGGGAGACTATGGCTACACCTTC. Translated: CASSQPGQGDYGYTF.

This clone showed up just once. The chain joins TRBV27 to TRBJ2-5; 9 bases line up with TRBD1. The CDR3 is 15 amino acids. J lost 1 base, V lost 4 bases, and 4 bases had no gene match. CDR1 is MNHEY, CDR2 SMNVEV, per germline (reference sequence). Here the CDR3 reads CASSWGQGSQETQYF. The CDR3 region has the DNA TGTGCCAGCAGTTGGGGACAGGGATCCCAAGAGACCCAGTACTTC.

The chain carries TRBV19 and TRBJ2-3; 7 positions match TRBD1. With 6 bases clipped from V and 4 bases from J, the junction kept 4 bases outside the gene matches. The CDR3 runs to 13 residues. The germline gives CDR1 LNHDA, CDR2 SQIVND (reference sequence). CDR3 nucleotides: TGTGCCAGTAGCGGGACAGCTCCAGATACGCAGTATTTT. Its protein is CASSGTAPDTQYF. The complete variable domain, with remaining parts taken from reference TRBV19 and TRBJ2-3, reads DGGITQSPKYLFRKEGQNVTLSCEQNLNHDAMYWYRQDPGQGLRLIYYSQIVNDFQKGDIAEGYSVSREKKESFPLTVTSAQKNPTAFYLCASSGTAPDTQYFGPGTRLTVL.

In this sample, this clone turned up a few times. The chain joins TRBV6-2 or TRBV6-3 to TRBJ1-2; D remains unclear. Per germline, CDR1 MNHEY and CDR2 SVGEGT. This CDR3 is 12 amino acids long. V dropped 6 bases and J dropped 5 bases, with 10 bases sitting between them. The CDR3 nucleotides are TGTGCCAGCAGCCTCGCGGGGTATGGCTACACCTTC. Amino acid sequence: CASSLAGYGYTF.

This sequence joins TRBV11-1 and TRBJ2-1, with TRBD2 identical over 7 bases. This CDR3 is 16 amino acids long. The junction had 11 bases not matched to a gene; V was cut back by 4 bases and J by 5 bases. The V gene's germline CDR1 is SGHAT and CDR2 FQDESV (reference sequence). CDR3 nucleotide sequence: TGTGCCAGCAGCTCCCCCCGAGCGGGATTCGACAATGAGCAGTTCTTC. As protein: CASSSPRAGFDNEQFF.

The chain couples TRBV15 to TRBJ2-3, with D tentatively TRBD1 (5 bases). There are 14 residues in the CDR3. Germline V gene sequence: CDR1 LNHNV, CDR2 YYDKDF (reference sequence). Deletions cut 3 bases from V and 9 bases from J, with 16 bases between. The CDR3: CATSRALGAGTQYF. Here the CDR3 DNA reads TGTGCCACCAGCAGGGCGCTAGGGGCTGGGACGCAGTATTTT.

The V and J genes are TRBV5-1 and TRBJ1-1; D is ambiguous. The germline V gene has CDR1 SGHRS and CDR2 YFSETQ. This CDR3 is 14 amino acids long. V lost 5 bases to trimming and J lost 5 bases, with 16 bases between them. This CDR3 reads CASRGQITSTEAFF. The DNA of the CDR3 is TGCGCCAGCAGGGGCCAGATCACGTCAACTGAAGCTTTCTTT. Supplemented by reference TRBV5-1 and TRBJ1-1, the full variable domain reads KAGVTQTPRYLIKTRGQQVTLSCSPISGHRSVSWYQQTPGQGLQFLFEYFSETQRNKGNFPGRFSGRQFSNSRSEMNVSTLELGDSALYLCASRGQITSTEAFFGQGTRLTVV.

V is TRBV11-2 and J is TRBJ2-7; 8 bases fit TRBD1. The germline V gene has CDR1 SGHAT and CDR2 FQNNGV. The CDR3 loop spans 14 amino acids. With V trimmed by 6 bases and J by 5 bases, 9 bases remained unmatched. The CDR3 DNA follows: TGTGCCAGCAGTATTACGGACAGGGTAGACGAGCAGTACTTC. This translates into CASSITDRVDEQYF.

The chain is built from TRBV18 and TRBJ2-1; perhaps TRBD1 as D (6 bases). The V end was cut by 7 bases, the J end by 6 bases, with 13 bases between. From germline, CDR1 is KGHSH and CDR2 LQKENI. The CDR3 is made up of 13 amino acids. DNA for the CDR3: TGTGCCAGCTTATCGGGACAACTCAATGAGCAGTTCTTC. This encodes CASLSGQLNEQFF. The entire variable domain, with the rest obtained from reference TRBV18 and TRBJ2-1, is as follows: NAGVMQNPRHLVRRRGQEARLRCSPMKGHSHVYWYRQLPEEGLKFMVYLQKENIIDESGMPKERFSAEFPKEGPSILRIQQVVRGDSAAYFCASLSGQLNEQFFGPGTRLTVL.

The rearrangement joins TRBV7-3 to TRBJ2-5, with 7 bases lining up with TRBD2. J lost 4 bases, V lost 5 bases, and 4 bases had no gene match. This CDR3 contains 13 residues. Germline V gives CDR1 SGHTA, CDR2 FQGTGA. Here the CDR3 reads CASSPSSGETQYF. CDR3 DNA sequence: TGTGCCAGCAGCCCCTCTAGCGGAGAGACCCAGTACTTC.

The V gene is TRBV19, the J gene TRBJ1-3, with a possible D match to TRBD1 (5 bases). Trimming removed 8 bases at V and 0 bases at J, with 14 bases between. The CDR3 is 15 residues long. The germline gives CDR1 LNHDA, CDR2 SQIVND (reference sequence). The CDR3 DNA follows: TGTGCCAGTCGACCTGGGGCACCCTCTGGAAACACCATATATTTT. It codes for CASRPGAPSGNTIYF.

The rearrangement links TRBV19 to TRBJ1-2; D is unclear. CDR1 is LNHDA, CDR2 SQIVND, per germline (reference sequence). V gave up 8 bases and J gave up 4 bases, with 11 bases separating them. The CDR3 runs to 12 residues. CDR3 protein: CASAQDTYGYTF. CDR3 nucleotide sequence: TGTGCCAGTGCGCAGGATACCTATGGCTACACCTTC.

The chain couples TRBV19 to TRBJ1-6, with TRBD1 matching 10 bases. CDR1 and CDR2 (germline): LNHDA, SQIVND (reference sequence). The CDR3 is 15 amino acids. Losses at the gene ends were 6 bases for V and 13 bases for J; bases not matched to a gene: 12. DNA of the CDR3: TGTGCCAGTAGGAGCCCGGGACAGGGGCATTGGCCCCTCCACTTT. Translated, it gives CASRSPGQGHWPLHF.

The chain joins TRBV9 to TRBJ1-6; 10 bases line up with TRBD1. V shed 0 bases and J 6 bases; nucleotides not matched to a gene: 0. This CDR3 region has 15 residues. Germline V gene lookup returns CDR1 SGDLS and CDR2 YYNGEE. CDR3 region: CASSVGDRGNSPLHF. The DNA of the CDR3 is TGTGCCAGCAGCGTAGGGGACAGGGGTAATTCACCCCTCCACTTT.

The chain couples TRBV28 to TRBJ2-7; 8 bases map to TRBD1. V shed 5 bases and J 1 base; nucleotides not matched to a gene: 7. CDR3 size: 15 residues. CDR1 is MDHEN, CDR2 SYDVKM, per germline. CDR3 in amino acids: CASSPQGARSYEQYF. The CDR3 nucleotides read TGTGCCAGCAGTCCTCAGGGGGCCCGGTCCTACGAGCAGTACTTC. Filled out from reference TRBV28 and TRBJ2-7, the complete variable domain reads DVKVTQSSRYLVKRTGEKVFLECVQDMDHENMFWYRQDPGLGLRLIYFSYDVKMKEKGDIPEGYSVSREKKERFSLILESASTNQTSMYLCASSPQGARSYEQYFGPGTRLTVT.